The 24 T cell receptor beta chains below come from one sample, sequenced in a study of T cells in Graves' hyperthyroidism and ophthalmopathy. Amplification yielded TCR beta CDR3 regions, with RNA transcripts as the source. HTBI primers drove first-round RT-PCR of the TCR CDR3. TCRdb re-called the multiplex PCR reads with MiXCR, one entry per CDR3 protein. The table has about 510,000 distinct CDR3 sequences, over 45% seen once. Sequenced input: peripheral blood or thyroid tissue (not recorded which). The receptors shown here come from an adult woman with Graves' disease, either hyperthyroidism or ophthalmopathy (not recorded which).

The chain uses TRBV7-9 and TRBJ2-3, with TRBD2 as a possible D gene (5 bases). With 0 bases removed from V and 4 bases from J, the gap between germline ends came to 8 bases. The CDR3 has 14 amino acids. Per the germline V gene, CDR1 is SEHNR and CDR2 is FQNEAQ (reference sequence). The CDR3 sequence: CASSLAGVSDTQYF. CDR3 bases: TGTGCCAGCAGCTTAGCGGGAGTTTCAGATACGCAGTATTTT.

This chain uses TRBV19 with TRBJ1-1; D ambiguous. The CDR3 consists of 15 residues. Germline assignment: CDR1 LNHDA and CDR2 SQIVND (reference sequence). V was shortened by 6 bases and J by 10 bases, with 24 bases between the two germline ends. In DNA, the CDR3 is TGTGCCAGTAGCCTTCCTTGGACCGGTCTGATGGGAGCTTTCTTT. It translates to CASSLPWTGLMGAFF.

This clonotype was picked up many times. The chain couples TRBV29-1 to TRBJ2-7; tentative D call: TRBD1 (6 bases). The CDR3 contains 12 residues. CDR1 and CDR2 (germline): SQVTM, ANQGSEA. Trimming pared 7 bases from V and 3 bases from J, leaving 13 bases between. The CDR3 sequence is CSAAGQSYEQYF. CDR3 DNA: TGCAGCGCGGCTGGACAGAGCTACGAGCAGTACTTC.

This clonotype was counted ten times or more. J is TRBJ2-7 and V is TRBV10-3; no clear D. V was pared by 5 bases and J by 0 bases, with 11 bases between. Germline CDR1 and CDR2: ENHRY and SYGVKD. This CDR3 region has 14 residues. The CDR3 bases are TGTGCCATCAGTACTCAATCGGGCTCCTACGAGCAGTACTTC. Translated, it gives CAISTQSGSYEQYF.

For this clonotype: A much larger clone lies a single base off, so this may be a read error. The chain has TRBV20-1 and TRBJ2-7; TRBD2 aligns across 7 bases. This CDR3 region has 15 residues. Per germline, CDR1 DFQATT and CDR2 SNEGSKA (reference sequence). The CDR3 nucleotides read TGCAGTGCCACCTTCTTTGGGGAGGGCCTCTACGAGCAGCACTTC. As protein: CSATFFGEGLYEQHF.

The V gene is TRBV11-2, the J gene TRBJ2-7; 10 nucleotides align to TRBD2. Germline loops: CDR1 SGHAT, CDR2 FQNNGV. There are 16 residues in the CDR3. Germline trimming cut 4 bases from V and 6 bases from J; bases unmatched to any gene: 12. The CDR3: CASSSLLAGVRAEQYF. CDR3 nucleotide sequence: TGTGCCAGCAGCTCCCTCCTAGCGGGAGTCAGGGCCGAGCAGTACTTC.

Comment on this clonotype: The conserved phenylalanine or tryptophan is not found at the CDR3 terminus, so this likely reflects a read error. The CDR3 DNA follows: TGTGCCAGCAGTTTGTCCCAGCGGGAGACCTTCTCCTACGAGCAGTACTCC. Amino acid sequence: CASSLSQRETFSYEQYS. The J gene is TRBJ2-7, the V gene TRBV6-5, with TRBD2 matching over 8 bases. CDR1 is MNHEY, CDR2 SVGAGI, per germline. The CDR3 is made up of 17 amino acids. The trim removed 4 bases at V and 0 bases at J, leaving 11 bases unmatched.

This clonotype was seen at least ten times. The chain uses TRBV9 and TRBJ1-2, with a possible D match to TRBD1 (6 bases). V dropped 4 bases and J dropped 1 base, with 11 bases sitting between them. The germline CDR1 and CDR2 sequences are SGDLS and YYNGEE. There are 14 residues in the CDR3. The DNA of the CDR3 is TGTGCCAGCAGCTCCGGGGGGCATAACTATGGCTACACCTTC. Amino acid sequence: CASSSGGHNYGYTF.

This clonotype was seen more than once but under ten times. The chain couples TRBV7-2 to TRBJ2-7; TRBD1 is a possible D gene (8 bases). The CDR3 consists of 15 residues. Germline V gene sequence: CDR1 SGHTA, CDR2 FQGNSA. With 5 bases removed from V and 3 bases from J, the gap between germline ends came to 17 bases. This CDR3 reads CASSTRTGTIYEQYF. Here the CDR3 DNA reads TGTGCCAGCAGCACCCGGACAGGGACTATCTACGAGCAGTACTTC.

The rearrangement joins TRBV6-5 to TRBJ1-5; D is unclear. V lost 5 bases to trimming and J lost 11 bases, with 16 bases between them. Germline V gene lookup returns CDR1 MNHEY and CDR2 SVGAGI. The CDR3 is 13 amino acids. CDR3 sequence: CASSLAGSSAQHF. In DNA, the CDR3 is TGTGCCAGCAGTCTCGCCGGGAGTTCGGCCCAGCATTTT.

This clonotype was found many times. The rearrangement links TRBV20-1 to TRBJ1-5; no reliable D call. The CDR3 sequence is 13 residues long. The ends were cut back, 0 bases at V and 4 bases at J, with 7 bases in the middle. Germline loops: CDR1 DFQATT, CDR2 SNEGSKA (reference sequence). The CDR3, as DNA: TGCAGTGCTAGAGAGGTGTCAAATCAGCCCCAGCATTTT. Amino acids: CSAREVSNQPQHF.

The chain has TRBV7-9 and TRBJ1-4, with TRBD1 matching 7 bases. CDR1 SEHNR and CDR2 FQNEAQ come from the germline V gene (reference sequence). CDR3 length: 16 residues. Trimming cost V 0 bases and J 6 bases; bases outside gene matches: 7. The CDR3 loop is CASSLANRGLDEKLFF. The CDR3 DNA sequence: TGTGCCAGCAGCTTAGCAAACAGGGGCCTCGATGAAAAACTGTTTTTT.

The V and J genes are TRBV11-2 and TRBJ2-7; D is uncertain. V lost 2 bases and J lost 5, with 4 bases in between. The CDR3 length is 11 residues. In germline, CDR1 is SGHAT, CDR2 FQNNGV. Here the CDR3 reads CASSLKDEQYF. The CDR3 nucleotides read TGTGCCAGCAGCTTAAAGGACGAGCAGTACTTC.

The rearrangement joins TRBV12-3 or TRBV12-4 to TRBJ2-3; weak D call: TRBD1 (5 bases). Trimming left V 6 bases short and J 1 base short, with 14 bases between. The CDR3 runs 15 residues. The DNA for the CDR3 is TGTGCCAGCAGCCCGCAAATGGGGCGCACAGATACGCAGTATTTT. It yields the protein CASSPQMGRTDTQYF.

This clonotype was seen only a few times. This chain connects TRBV12-3 or TRBV12-4 to TRBJ2-7; 7 nucleotides match TRBD1. CDR3 size: 18 residues. With V trimmed by 6 bases and J by 4 bases, 21 bases remained unmatched. For the CDR3, the DNA is TGTGCCAGCAGCCGCTCGTCTACGAGGGGGCCTGAGAGATACGAGCAGTACTTC. It yields the protein CASSRSSTRGPERYEQYF.

This clonotype came up a few times. A read error may explain this, as a much larger clone is one base away. V gene TRBV20-1 combines with J gene TRBJ1-2; weak D call: TRBD1 (5 bases). CDR1 and CDR2 (germline): DFQATT, SNEGSKA (reference sequence). CDR3 size: 12 residues. V was trimmed by 0 bases and J by 5 bases, leaving 7 bases between them. CDR3 protein: CSARDREYGYTF. The DNA for the CDR3 is TGCAGTGCTAGAGACAGGGAGTATGGCTACACCTTC.

Many counts were recorded for this clonotype. The chain combines TRBV20-1 with TRBJ2-5; the match to TRBD1 covers 9 bases. The CDR3 covers 15 residues. The germline V gene encodes CDR1 DFQATT and CDR2 SNEGSKA (reference sequence). With 0 bases clipped from V and 5 bases from J, the junction kept 7 bases outside the gene matches. The CDR3 here is CSARDGDRVQETQYF. The CDR3 nucleotides read TGCAGTGCTAGAGATGGGGACAGGGTTCAGGAGACCCAGTACTTC.

The J gene is TRBJ1-5, the V gene TRBV10-1; the D is unclear. V was shortened by 7 bases and J by 3 bases, with 13 bases between the two germline ends. Germline CDR1 reads WNHNN; CDR2 reads SYGVQD (reference sequence). CDR3 length: 14 amino acids. In DNA form, the CDR3 reads TGCGCCAGCACCCTTTTCAGGCCCAATCAGCCCCAGCATTTT. Protein: CASTLFRPNQPQHF.

V is TRBV29-1 and J is TRBJ1-4, with 10 bases that match TRBD1. CDR3 length equals 11 residues. Germline CDR1 SQVTM, CDR2 ANQGSEA. Losses at the gene ends were 7 bases for V and 10 bases for J; bases not matched to a gene: 3. This CDR3 is CSARTGGKLFF. CDR3 bases: TGCAGCGCAAGGACAGGGGGAAAACTGTTTTTT.

This rearrangement joins TRBV7-2 to TRBJ1-2; 10 nucleotides match TRBD1. CDR1 is SGHTA and CDR2 is FQGNSA in the germline V gene. This CDR3 is 16 amino acids long. Trimming cost V 2 bases and J 2 bases; bases outside gene matches: 5. In DNA, the CDR3 is TGTGCCAGCAGCTTACGACAGGGGGCGGTCAACTATGGCTACACCTTC. Amino acids: CASSLRQGAVNYGYTF.

The CDR3 sequence: CASSESGGVNYEQYF. CDR3 sequence (DNA): TGTGCCAGCAGTGAATCAGGCGGGGTTAACTACGAGCAGTACTTC. V and J are TRBV25-1 and TRBJ2-7; a possible D gene is TRBD2 (6 bases). The germline V gene encodes CDR1 MGHDK and CDR2 SYGVNS. Trimming removed 1 base at V and 3 bases at J, with 13 bases between. The CDR3 extends over 15 amino acids.

This clonotype was picked up many times. The chain employs TRBV20-1 and TRBJ2-7, with D uncertain. Trimming stripped 3 bases from V and 0 bases from J, with 9 bases between. The CDR3 has 13 residues. Germline V gives CDR1 DFQATT, CDR2 SNEGSKA (reference sequence). The CDR3 region is CSASQAASYEQYF. The CDR3 DNA is TGCAGTGCTAGCCAGGCGGCCTCCTACGAGCAGTACTTC.

This clonotype was counted a few times. The V and J genes are TRBV7-3 and TRBJ1-2; D gene unclear. Looked up from germline, CDR1 is SGHTA and CDR2 is FQGTGA. V shed 3 bases and J shed 4 bases, with 9 bases lying between them. This CDR3 has 13 residues. CDR3 residues: CASSFTSAYGYTF. The CDR3 coding sequence is TGTGCCAGCAGCTTTACATCCGCCTATGGCTACACCTTC.

As regards this clonotype: At one end, the junction sequence differs from germline, possibly due to a read error. J is TRBJ1-6 and V is TRBV20-1; D ambiguous. The CDR3 runs to 16 residues. CDR1 and CDR2 (germline): DFQATT, SNEGSKA (reference sequence). This CDR3 reads CSAHIPESSYNSPIHF. The CDR3 nucleotides read TGCAGTGCCCACATCCCAGAGAGCTCCTATAATTCACCCATCCACTTT.